The T cell receptor delta chain under discussion was sequenced for a study of gamma-delta T cells after stem cell transplantation. Per the germline V gene, CDR1 is GEAIGNYY and CDR2 is EKD. This CDR3 is built from 17 residues. About this clone: A read error is the likely source, as a far larger clone sits one nucleotide away. The identical CDR3 is also encoded by other nucleotide sequences in the sample.

TCRdb ran CATT on the RT-PCR reads. The sample carries 1,000 to 1,500 delta-chain clones, less than 40% recorded once. Sequences were obtained from gamma-delta T cells. The V and J genes are TRDV2 and TRDJ2, with 13 bases aligning to TRDD3. The source of this sequence is a human donor. It is not recorded whose cells these are; they may come from a transplant donor. CDR3 protein: CACDTLTGGYGAAQLFF. The DNA for the CDR3 is TGTGCCTGTGACACCCTCACTGGGGGATACGGGGCAGCGCAACTCTTCTTT.